The rows below give T cell receptor beta chains drawn from one sample of a study of beta chain features in type 1 diabetes. The assay was immunoSEQ multiplex PCR, and TCRdb's table has in-frame clones only and misses some. The table has 55,000 to 85,000 clones, 49% seen once; the top ten hold 0.7%. The sequenced material came from central memory CD4+ T cells from blood. These receptors were taken from a young man with type 1 diabetes. The CDR3 runs from the conserved cysteine through the conserved F or W. A D gene is named only where the DNA matches it firmly. Clone size appears in some rows only: once, few, many, or a class for an expanded clone.

J: TRBJ1-1; D: NA; V: TRBV11-3; size: NA; DNA: TGTGCCAGCTCGTCTCAGGGCCGAACTGAAGCTTTCTTT; CDR3: CASSSQGRTEAFF
J: TRBJ2-1; D: TRBD1; V: TRBV19; size: few; DNA: TGTGCCAGTGCTACAGGGGGCTATTACAATGAGCAGTTCTTC; CDR3: CASATGGYYNEQFF
J: TRBJ1-1; D: NA; V: TRBV18; size: NA; DNA: TGTGCCAGCTCACCGGAGCGGGGCACTGAAGCTTTCTTT; CDR3: CASSPERGTEAFF
J: TRBJ1-6; D: NA; V: TRBV19; size: NA; DNA: TGTGCCAGTAAACAGGGTGGCGATTCACCCCTCCACTTT; CDR3: CASKQGGDSPLHF
J: TRBJ1-1; D: TRBD1; V: TRBV2; size: NA; DNA: TGTGCCAGCAGGAAAGACAGGGAGAACACTGAAGCTTTCTTT; CDR3: CASRKDRENTEAFF
J: TRBJ1-1; D: NA; V: TRBV11-2; size: NA; DNA: TGTGCCAGCAGCTCGGGGGGGGCGGGGCACACTGAAGCTTTCTTT; CDR3: CASSSGGAGHTEAFF
J: TRBJ2-3; D: NA; V: TRBV4-2; size: NA; DNA: TGTGCCAGCAGCCAAGCCGGTCGGACAAAGACAGATACGCAGTATTTT; CDR3: CASSQAGRTKTDTQYF
J: TRBJ1-5; D: TRBD1; V: TRBV6-6; size: NA; DNA: TGTGCCAGCAGTTGGACAGGGGCATCGAGTCAGCCCCAGCATTTT; CDR3: CASSWTGASSQPQHF
J: TRBJ2-3; D: TRBD2; V: TRBV11-2; size: few; DNA: TGTGCCAGCAGCTATGGGACTAGCGGCCCCACAGATACGCAGTATTTT; CDR3: CASSYGTSGPTDTQYF
J: TRBJ2-3; D: NA; V: TRBV2; size: NA; DNA: TGTGCCAGCAGTACCCCCGGGACAACTAGCACAGATACGCAGTATTTT; CDR3: CASSTPGTTSTDTQYF
J: TRBJ2-7; D: TRBD2; V: TRBV6-5; size: few; DNA: TGTGCCAGCAGTTATCTTGGGGAGGGCCGGTCCTACGAGCAGTACTTC; CDR3: CASSYLGEGRSYEQYF
J: TRBJ1-4; D: NA; V: TRBV10-3; size: NA; DNA: TGTGCCATCAGTGAGTCTAGCAGGGGTGGCGAAAAACTGTTTTTT; CDR3: CAISESSRGGEKLFF
J: TRBJ2-2; D: TRBD1; V: TRBV5-5; size: few; DNA: TGTGCCAGCAGCTCAGGACAGGGGGGTAACACCGGGGAGCTGTTTTTT; CDR3: CASSSGQGGNTGELFF
J: TRBJ1-5; D: NA; V: TRBV5-1; size: NA; DNA: TGCGCCAGCAGCTTGGAAGGGGGCAATCAGCCCCAGCATTTT; CDR3: CASSLEGGNQPQHF
J: TRBJ2-2; D: TRBD2; V: TRBV5-6; size: NA; DNA: TGTGCCAGCAGCGTGGGACTAGCGGGCAACACCGGGGAGCTGTTTTTT; CDR3: CASSVGLAGNTGELFF
J: TRBJ1-2; D: NA; V: TRBV5-6; size: few; DNA: TGTGCCAGCAGCCCGGGTCCCGGAGGCTACACCTTC; CDR3: CASSPGPGGYTF
J: TRBJ2-7; D: TRBD2; V: TRBV7-2; size: few; DNA: TGTGCCAGCAGCTTCTTCCCCGGGACTAGCGGCTCCTACGAGCAGTACTTC; CDR3: CASSFFPGTSGSYEQYF
J: TRBJ2-5; D: NA; V: TRBV7-9; size: NA; DNA: TGTGCCAGCAGCTTGGGACAAGGGGAAAAAGAGACCCAGTACTTC; CDR3: CASSLGQGEKETQYF
J: TRBJ2-7; D: TRBD2; V: TRBV10-3; size: NA; DNA: TGTGCCATCGGGACTACCCCCTACGAGCAGTACTTC; CDR3: CAIGTTPYEQYF
J: TRBJ2-3; D: TRBD2; V: TRBV11-2; size: NA; DNA: TGTGCCAGCAGCTCCCTCTCCGGCGGGAGCCCAGATACGCAGTATTTT; CDR3: CASSSLSGGSPDTQYF
J: TRBJ2-7; D: TRBD1; V: TRBV5-1; size: NA; DNA: TGCGCCAGCAGCGTGGGACAGTACGAGCAGTACTTC; CDR3: CASSVGQYEQYF
J: TRBJ1-4; D: NA; V: TRBV18; size: NA; DNA: TGTGCCAGCTCACCACCAGGAGTGGCGCAAACTAATGAAAAACTGTTTTTT; CDR3: CASSPPGVAQTNEKLFF
J: TRBJ2-5; D: TRBD1; V: TRBV9; size: NA; DNA: TGTGCCAGCAGCGTCGGACAGGGAGAGACCCAGTACTTC; CDR3: CASSVGQGETQYF
J: TRBJ2-7; D: TRBD2; V: TRBV5-1; size: few; DNA: TGCGCCAGCAGCGCGGGAGGAGCGACGAGCTCCTACGAGCAGTACTTC; CDR3: CASSAGGATSSYEQYF
J: TRBJ1-1; D: NA; V: TRBV5-4; size: few; DNA: TGTGCCAGCAGCTTGGACTTGGCGAGGACTGAAGCTTTCTTT; CDR3: CASSLDLARTEAFF
J: TRBJ1-1; D: NA; V: TRBV18; size: NA; DNA: TGTGCCAGCTCACCAATTACGGTCGTCGGGAACACTGAAGCTTTCTTT; CDR3: CASSPITVVGNTEAFF
J: TRBJ1-1; D: NA; V: TRBV11-1; size: few; DNA: TGTGCCAGCAGCCGGCGCGGGACCGCAAACACTGAAGCTTTCTTT; CDR3: CASSRRGTANTEAFF
J: TRBJ1-2; D: NA; V: TRBV19; size: NA; DNA: TGTGCCAGTAGTACTAGATACGGGGAGGGCTATGGCTACACCTTC; CDR3: CASSTRYGEGYGYTF
J: TRBJ2-1; D: TRBD1; V: TRBV7-6; size: NA; DNA: TGTGCCAGCAGCCTCTGGACAGGGGTTCACAATGAGCAGTTCTTC; CDR3: CASSLWTGVHNEQFF